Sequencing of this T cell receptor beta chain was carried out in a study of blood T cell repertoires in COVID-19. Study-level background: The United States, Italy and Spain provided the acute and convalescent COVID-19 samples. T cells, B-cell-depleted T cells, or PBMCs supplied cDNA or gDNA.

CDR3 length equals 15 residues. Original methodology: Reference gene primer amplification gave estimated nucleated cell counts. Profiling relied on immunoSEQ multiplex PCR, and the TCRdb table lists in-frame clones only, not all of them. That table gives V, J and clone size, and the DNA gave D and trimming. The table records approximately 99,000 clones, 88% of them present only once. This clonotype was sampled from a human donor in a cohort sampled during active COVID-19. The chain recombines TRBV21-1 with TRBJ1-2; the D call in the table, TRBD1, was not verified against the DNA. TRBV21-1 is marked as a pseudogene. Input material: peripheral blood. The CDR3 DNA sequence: TGTGCCAGCAGCAAAGAAGGCCAGGGGGTTGATGGCTACACCTTC. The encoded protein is CASSKEGQGVDGYTF.